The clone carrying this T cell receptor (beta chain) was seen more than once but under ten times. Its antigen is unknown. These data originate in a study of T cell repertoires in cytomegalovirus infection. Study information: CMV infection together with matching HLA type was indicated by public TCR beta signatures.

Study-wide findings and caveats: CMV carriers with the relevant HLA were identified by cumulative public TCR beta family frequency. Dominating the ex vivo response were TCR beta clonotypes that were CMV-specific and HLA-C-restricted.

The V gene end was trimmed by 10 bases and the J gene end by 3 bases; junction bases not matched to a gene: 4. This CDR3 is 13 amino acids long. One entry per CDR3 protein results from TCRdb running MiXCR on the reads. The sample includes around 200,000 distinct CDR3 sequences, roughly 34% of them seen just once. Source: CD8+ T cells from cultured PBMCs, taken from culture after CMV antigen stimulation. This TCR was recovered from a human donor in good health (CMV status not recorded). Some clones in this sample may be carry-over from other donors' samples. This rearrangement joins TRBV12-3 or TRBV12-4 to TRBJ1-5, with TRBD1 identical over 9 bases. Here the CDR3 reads CATGTGLNQPQHF. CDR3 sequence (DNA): TGTGCCACAGGGACAGGGCTCAATCAGCCCCAGCATTTT.